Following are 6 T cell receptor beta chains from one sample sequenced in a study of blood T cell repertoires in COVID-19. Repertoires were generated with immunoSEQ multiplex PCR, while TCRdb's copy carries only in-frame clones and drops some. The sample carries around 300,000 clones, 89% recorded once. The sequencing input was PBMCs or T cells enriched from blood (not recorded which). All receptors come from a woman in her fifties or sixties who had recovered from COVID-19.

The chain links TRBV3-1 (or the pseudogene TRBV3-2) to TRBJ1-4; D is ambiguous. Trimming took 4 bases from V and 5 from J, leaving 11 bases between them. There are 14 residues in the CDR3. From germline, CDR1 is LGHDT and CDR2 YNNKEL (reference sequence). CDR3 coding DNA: TGTGCCAGCAGCCTCAGCCTAGGCAATGAAAAACTGTTTTTT. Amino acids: CASSLSLGNEKLFF.

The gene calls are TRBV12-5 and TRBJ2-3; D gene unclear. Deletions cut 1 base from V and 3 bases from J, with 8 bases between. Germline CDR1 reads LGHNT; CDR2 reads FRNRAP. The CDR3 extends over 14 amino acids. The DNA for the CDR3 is TGTGCTAGTGGTTTGGGCCTACGGACAGATACGCAGTATTTT. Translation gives CASGLGLRTDTQYF.

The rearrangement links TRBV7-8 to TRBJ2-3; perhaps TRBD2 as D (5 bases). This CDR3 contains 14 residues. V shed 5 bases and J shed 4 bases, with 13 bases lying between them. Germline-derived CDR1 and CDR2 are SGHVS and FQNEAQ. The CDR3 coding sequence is TGTGCCAGCAGCCCCGCGCGAGGGTCAGATACGCAGTATTTT. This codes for CASSPARGSDTQYF.

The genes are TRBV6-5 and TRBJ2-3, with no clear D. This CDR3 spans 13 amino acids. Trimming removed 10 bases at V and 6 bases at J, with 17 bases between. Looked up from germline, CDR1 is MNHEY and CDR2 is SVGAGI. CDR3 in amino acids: CAIPNLAADTQYF. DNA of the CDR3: TGTGCCATCCCAAACCTGGCCGCCGATACGCAGTATTTT.

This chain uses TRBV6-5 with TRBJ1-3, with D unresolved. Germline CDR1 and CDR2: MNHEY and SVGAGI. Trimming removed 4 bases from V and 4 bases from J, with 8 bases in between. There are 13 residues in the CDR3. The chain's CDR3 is CASSSSAGNTIYF. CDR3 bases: TGTGCCAGCAGTTCTAGTGCCGGAAACACCATATATTTT.

The CDR3 sequence: CASNFDRPYEQYF. CDR3 DNA sequence: TGTGCCAGCAACTTTGACAGACCCTACGAGCAGTACTTC. The J gene is TRBJ2-7, the V gene TRBV6-5, with D possibly matching TRBD1 (5 bases). Germline CDR1 is MNHEY and CDR2 is SVGAGI. The CDR3 is 13 amino acids. The ends were cut back, 7 bases at V and 2 bases at J, with 12 bases in the middle.